These 28 T cell receptor beta chains originate from one sample sequenced in a study of control samples from healthy donors and cancer patients. The data were produced by immunoSEQ multiplex PCR, yet TCRdb's version contains in-frame clones alone and is incomplete. The sample lists approximately 110,000 clones, approximately 90% occurring once. The source material was blood. The receptors originated from a woman aged 18 to 35 in good health.

This chain joins TRBV7-2 and TRBJ2-2; D remains unclear. V was shortened by 1 base and J by 8 bases, with 5 bases between the two germline ends. Germline V gives CDR1 SGHTA, CDR2 FQGNSA. The CDR3 spans 12 residues. The CDR3 loop is CASSLVPGELFF. In DNA form, the CDR3 reads TGTGCCAGCAGCTTAGTTCCAGGGGAGCTGTTTTTT. The complete variable domain, with remaining parts taken from reference TRBV7-2 and TRBJ2-2, reads GAGVSQSPSNKVTEKGKDVELRCDPISGHTALYWYRQSLGQGLEFLIYFQGNSAPDKSGLPSDRFSAERTGGSVSTLTIQRTQQEDSAVYLCASSLVPGELFFGEGSRLTVL.

This chain uses TRBV7-2 with TRBJ1-6, with D tentatively TRBD1 (5 bases). Trimming left V 7 bases short and J 6 bases short, with 13 bases between. The CDR3 covers 14 residues. CDR1 SGHTA and CDR2 FQGNSA come from the germline V gene. CDR3 region: CASTPGRANSPLHF. CDR3 nucleotides: TGTGCCAGCACCCCAGGCAGGGCTAATTCACCCCTCCACTTT.

The chain is built from TRBV3-1 (or the pseudogene TRBV3-2) and TRBJ1-1, with D possibly being TRBD1 (5 bases). V lost 8 bases, J lost 8 bases, and 15 bases lay in between. This CDR3 has 12 residues. Germline CDR1 and CDR2: LGHDT and YNNKEL (reference sequence). CDR3 protein: CASVNGGNEAFF. Here the CDR3 DNA reads TGTGCCAGCGTTAATGGGGGAAACGAAGCTTTCTTT.

The chain employs TRBV9 and TRBJ2-1; D gene unclear. Germline V CDR1 and CDR2: SGDLS, YYNGEE. V lost 1 base and J lost 2, with 10 bases in between. This CDR3 is built from 15 residues. The CDR3 loop is CASSVHQRAYNEQFF. The CDR3 DNA sequence: TGTGCCAGCAGCGTACATCAAAGGGCCTACAATGAGCAGTTCTTC.

In its sample, this clone was seen once. The chain has TRBV12-5 and TRBJ2-7; D is unclear. Between the trimmed V and J ends, which lost 7 bases and 2 bases, there was a span of 12 bases. Germline-derived CDR1 and CDR2 are LGHNT and FRNRAP. The CDR3 totals 13 residues. The CDR3 DNA reads as TGTGCTAGTGCCCACGGGTCTCCCTACGAGCAGTACTTC. Its translation: CASAHGSPYEQYF.

This clone has ten or more counts. One junction end does not reproduce the germline sequence, and a read error may be involved. The rearrangement uses TRBV12-5 and TRBJ2-2; D is perhaps TRBD1 (6 bases). Germline CDR1 and CDR2: LGHNT and FRNRAP. The CDR3 runs 18 residues. The CDR3 DNA is TGTGCTAGTGGATTGGGGTGGGGGCCGGCCGCGAACACCGGGGAGCTGTTTTTT. It codes for CASGLGWGPAANTGELFF.

This rearrangement joins TRBV3-1 (or the pseudogene TRBV3-2) to TRBJ1-5; 7 bases map to TRBD1. Germline V lookup: CDR1 LGHDT, CDR2 YNNKEL (reference sequence). The CDR3 has 15 amino acids. Trimming removed 1 base from V and 3 bases from J; junction bases left unmatched: 3. The CDR3 reads CASSQGDRFNQPQHF. Written as DNA, the CDR3 is TGTGCCAGCAGCCAAGGGGACAGATTCAATCAGCCCCAGCATTTT.

The table lists this clone with a few counts. This chain links TRBV29-1 with TRBJ1-1; no clear D gene. V lost 3 bases and J lost 9, with 8 bases in between. The germline V gene encodes CDR1 SQVTM and CDR2 ANQGSEA. The CDR3 loop spans 10 amino acids. CDR3 sequence: CSVEMGKAFF. CDR3 coding DNA: TGCAGCGTTGAGATGGGTAAAGCTTTCTTT.

The V gene is TRBV6-5, the J gene TRBJ2-1, with D perhaps being TRBD1 or TRBD2 (5 bases each). V shed 4 bases and J shed 0 bases, with 13 bases lying between them. Germline V gene data show CDR1 as MNHEY and CDR2 as SVGAGI. This CDR3 has 16 amino acids. The CDR3 coding sequence is TGTGCCAGCAGTTGCTCGGCAGGGAGCTCCTACAATGAGCAGTTCTTC. Translating gives CASSCSAGSSYNEQFF.

This chain uses TRBV4-2 with TRBJ2-3; maybe TRBD2 (6 bases). With 1 base removed from V and 3 bases from J, the gap between germline ends came to 11 bases. Germline values: CDR1 LGHNA, CDR2 YNFKEQ. This CDR3 is 15 amino acids long. In nucleotides, the CDR3 is TGTGCCAGCAGCCAAGCGGGGGTGGCGACAGATACGCAGTATTTT. Translated, it gives CASSQAGVATDTQYF.

The chain combines TRBV9 with TRBJ2-2; D possibly corresponds to TRBD2 (6 bases). Germline V gene lookup returns CDR1 SGDLS and CDR2 YYNGEE. CDR3 length equals 15 residues. The germline V and J ends were trimmed by 4 bases and 4 bases, with 14 bases remaining between them. The CDR3 nucleotides are TGTGCCAGCAGCCCCTCGGGGGACCTCACCGGGGAGCTGTTTTTT. It specifies CASSPSGDLTGELFF.

V is TRBV5-1 and J is TRBJ2-3, with 10 bases fitting TRBD2. The length of the CDR3 is 15 residues. V lost 2 bases and J lost 2; bases outside the gene matches: 2. Germline CDR1 SGHRS, CDR2 YFSETQ. In DNA form, the CDR3 reads TGCGCCAGCAGCTTTAGCGGGGGGACCACAGATACGCAGTATTTT. Translated: CASSFSGGTTDTQYF.

This clone was seen only once. The chain carries TRBV6-2 or TRBV6-3 and TRBJ2-7; 8 nucleotides match TRBD1. CDR3 length: 14 residues. The J segment lost 6 bases and the V segment lost 3 bases, leaving 7 bases of the junction unmatched. Per germline, CDR1 MNHEY and CDR2 SVGEGT. The DNA for the CDR3 is TGTGCCAGCAGTTATAACGGACAGGGTGGCGAGCAGTACTTC. Its translation is CASSYNGQGGEQYF.

The CDR3 region has the DNA TGCGCCAGCAGTCAGGGGGCCGGGGAAAAACTGTTTTTT. This codes for CASSQGAGEKLFF. The chain recombines TRBV5-1 with TRBJ1-4; 8 bases match TRBD1. The J segment lost 8 bases and the V segment lost 5 bases, leaving 5 bases of the junction unmatched. CDR1 is SGHRS, CDR2 YFSETQ, per germline. The CDR3 totals 13 residues.

The rearrangement uses TRBV3-1 (or the pseudogene TRBV3-2) and TRBJ2-7; TRBD2 aligns across 10 bases. V shed 4 bases and J 2 bases; nucleotides not matched to a gene: 11. The V gene's germline CDR1 is LGHDT and CDR2 YNNKEL (reference sequence). CDR3 size: 17 residues. CDR3 region: CASSPFAFSGGAYEQYF. CDR3 DNA: TGTGCCAGCAGCCCTTTTGCCTTCAGCGGGGGGGCCTACGAGCAGTACTTC.

The genes are TRBV6-4 and TRBJ2-1, with 7 bases that match TRBD2. The CDR3 length is 13 residues. The V and J ends lost 5 bases and 8 bases, in that order; junction bases with no gene match: 6. Germline assignment: CDR1 MRHNA and CDR2 SNTAGT. The DNA of the CDR3 is TGTGCCAGCAGTCACAGCGGGGAGGATGAGCAGTTCTTC. This sequence encodes CASSHSGEDEQFF.

The table lists this clone with a count of one. The CDR3 DNA sequence: TGTGCCAGTAAACCGGACTACTCTCTTAGCAATCAGCCCCAGCATTTT. This encodes CASKPDYSLSNQPQHF. V gene TRBV19 combines with J gene TRBJ1-5; D is uncertain. This CDR3 region has 16 residues. Trimming shortened V by 7 bases and J by 0 bases, and 16 bases separated the two germline ends. Germline values: CDR1 LNHDA, CDR2 SQIVND (reference sequence).

This clone has just one count. This chain links TRBV7-2 with TRBJ1-5; 7 bases are a match to TRBD1. The CDR3 covers 13 residues. The junction had 2 bases not matched to a gene; V was cut back by 5 bases and J by 4 bases. Germline CDR1 and CDR2: SGHTA and FQGNSA. In nucleotides, the CDR3 is TGTGCCAGCAGCCGGGACAGTAATCAGCCCCAGCATTTT. This sequence encodes CASSRDSNQPQHF.

J is TRBJ2-5 and V is TRBV30; tentative D call: TRBD2 (5 bases). Deletions cut 4 bases from V and 3 bases from J, with 12 bases between. This CDR3 region has 13 residues. Germline V gives CDR1 GTSNPN, CDR2 SVGIG (reference sequence). DNA of the CDR3: TGTGCCTGGAATCCGGTTAGCGAAGAGACCCAGTACTTC. This codes for CAWNPVSEETQYF.

This chain links TRBV7-9 with TRBJ1-1; possibly TRBD1 for D (6 bases). Per germline, CDR1 SEHNR and CDR2 FQNEAQ (reference sequence). This CDR3 has 17 residues. Trimming took off 7 bases at V and 8 bases at J, with 29 bases between the two ends. In DNA form, the CDR3 reads TGTGCCAGCACATTAGGTTCCGGTGGGGGGGCGACTGAGGAAGCTTTCTTT. It encodes CASTLGSGGGATEEAFF.

The rearrangement links TRBV7-2 to TRBJ1-6; 7 positions agree with TRBD1. This CDR3 has 15 amino acids. The V gene's germline CDR1 is SGHTA and CDR2 FQGNSA. V was clipped by 1 base and J by 9 bases; unmatched bases: 6. CDR3 nucleotide sequence: TGTGCCAGCAGCTTAGTTTTGGCAGGGGGTTCACCCCTCCACTTT. Encoded protein: CASSLVLAGGSPLHF.

This clone was counted a single time. The V gene is TRBV28, the J gene TRBJ1-6, with a tentative D call TRBD1 (5 bases). The germline V gene encodes CDR1 MDHEN and CDR2 SYDVKM. This CDR3 region has 15 residues. Between the trimmed V and J ends, which lost 6 bases and 7 bases, there was a span of 16 bases. The CDR3 DNA reads TGTGCCAGCAGGCCAGGGCTCTTTCTAAATTCACCCCTCCACTTT. Translation: CASRPGLFLNSPLHF.

V is TRBV30 and J is TRBJ2-5; perhaps TRBD2 as D (6 bases). Trimming shortened V by 4 bases and J by 7 bases, and 25 bases separated the two germline ends. This CDR3 comprises 16 residues. Per the germline V gene, CDR1 is GTSNPN and CDR2 is SVGIG (reference sequence). The CDR3 region is CAWTPWAGLGQMTQYF. The DNA for the CDR3 is TGTGCCTGGACCCCCTGGGCGGGGCTTGGGCAGATGACCCAGTACTTC.

The rearrangement links TRBV27 to TRBJ2-2; 15 nucleotides line up with TRBD2. The V gene's germline CDR1 is MNHEY and CDR2 SMNVEV (reference sequence). There are 21 residues in the CDR3. The V and J ends lost 5 bases and 0 bases, in that order; junction bases with no gene match: 13. The CDR3 DNA sequence: TGTGCCAGCAGTACTATCCCGCGGGGACTAGCGGGAGGCGCGAACACCGGGGAGCTGTTTTTT. Its protein product is CASSTIPRGLAGGANTGELFF.

The V and J genes are TRBV4-2 and TRBJ2-7, with 11 nucleotides matching TRBD2. Germline lookup yields CDR1 LGHNA and CDR2 YNFKEQ. The CDR3 totals 14 residues. V lost 3 bases and J lost 4; bases outside the gene matches: 2. The DNA of the CDR3 is TGTGCCAGCAGCCAGGGACTAGCGGTGTACGAGCAGTACTTC. It specifies CASSQGLAVYEQYF.

The gene calls are TRBV9 and TRBJ2-1, with unresolved D. The germline V and J ends were trimmed by 4 bases and 0 bases, with 8 bases remaining between them. The CDR3 runs to 14 residues. Germline V gene data show CDR1 as SGDLS and CDR2 as YYNGEE. The CDR3 protein is CASSPASSYNEQFF. CDR3 sequence (DNA): TGTGCCAGCAGCCCGGCCAGCTCCTACAATGAGCAGTTCTTC.

This clone was seen only a few times. The V and J genes are TRBV10-3 and TRBJ2-3; D possibly corresponds to TRBD2 (6 bases). The V end lost 4 bases, the J end lost 4 bases, and 15 bases lay between the germline ends. The CDR3 is made up of 15 amino acids. Germline V gene data show CDR1 as ENHRY and CDR2 as SYGVKD. CDR3 protein: CAISVAVGLADTQYF. Here the CDR3 DNA reads TGTGCCATCAGTGTAGCGGTTGGACTCGCAGATACGCAGTATTTT.

The V and J genes are TRBV20-1 and TRBJ2-7; weak D call: TRBD1 (5 bases). The CDR3 is 15 residues long. From germline, CDR1 is DFQATT and CDR2 SNEGSKA (reference sequence). V was trimmed by 3 bases and J by 2 bases, leaving 17 bases between them. The CDR3 is CSASSRQRNTYEQYF. In DNA form, the CDR3 reads TGCAGTGCTAGTTCCAGACAGCGCAATACCTACGAGCAGTACTTC.